This TCR beta chain appears in the sequencing data of a study of blood T cell repertoires in COVID-19. Across the study: Acute and convalescent COVID-19 specimens originated in the United States, Italy and Spain. In each case, the material was cDNA or gDNA derived from T cells, B-cell-depleted T cells, or PBMCs.

This CDR3 comprises 13 residues. Germline CDR1 and CDR2: SNHLY and FYNNEI. Trimming took 8 bases from V and 5 from J, leaving 14 bases between them. Study processing details: How many nucleated cells were present was estimated from reference gene primer amplification. TCRdb's copy holds only in-frame clones and misses some; the assay was immunoSEQ multiplex PCR. That table supplies the V and J calls and clone size; D and trimming were determined from the DNA. This table has around 160,000 clones, 90% appearing once. The clonotype originates from a man between 60 and 75 years old with active or convalescent COVID-19. Material for sequencing was peripheral blood. This sequence joins TRBV2 and TRBJ2-3, with D maybe TRBD2 (6 bases). In DNA form, the CDR3 reads TGTGCCAGCGGCGGGGCCCAGCGAGATACGCAGTATTTT. Amino acids: CASGGAQRDTQYF. The complete variable domain, with remaining parts taken from reference TRBV2 and TRBJ2-3, reads EPEVTQTPSHQVTQMGQEVILRCVPISNHLYFYWYRQILGQKVEFLVSFYNNEISEKSEIFDDQFSVERPDGSNFTLKIRSTKLEDSAMYFCASGGAQRDTQYFGPGTRLTVL.